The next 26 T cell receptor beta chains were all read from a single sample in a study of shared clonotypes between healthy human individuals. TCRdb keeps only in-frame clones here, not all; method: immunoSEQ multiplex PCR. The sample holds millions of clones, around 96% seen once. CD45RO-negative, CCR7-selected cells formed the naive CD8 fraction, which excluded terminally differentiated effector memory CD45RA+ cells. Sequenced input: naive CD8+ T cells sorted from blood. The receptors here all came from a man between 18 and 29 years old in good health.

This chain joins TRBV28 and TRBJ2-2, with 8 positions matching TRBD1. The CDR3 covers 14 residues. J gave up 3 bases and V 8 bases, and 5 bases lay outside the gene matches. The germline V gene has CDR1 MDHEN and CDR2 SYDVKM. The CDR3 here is CASWDRLYTGELFF. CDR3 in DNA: TGTGCCAGCTGGGACAGGCTATACACCGGGGAGCTGTTTTTT.

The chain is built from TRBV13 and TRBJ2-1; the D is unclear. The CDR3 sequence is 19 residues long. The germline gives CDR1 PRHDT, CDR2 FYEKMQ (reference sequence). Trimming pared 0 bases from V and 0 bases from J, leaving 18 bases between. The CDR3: CASSLGRPPTRYSYNEQFF. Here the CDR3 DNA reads TGTGCCAGCAGCTTAGGACGACCCCCGACCCGGTACTCCTACAATGAGCAGTTCTTC.

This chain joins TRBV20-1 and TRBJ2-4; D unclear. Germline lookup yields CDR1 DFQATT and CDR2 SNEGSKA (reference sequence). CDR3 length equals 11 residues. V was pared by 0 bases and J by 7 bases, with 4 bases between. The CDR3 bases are TGCAGTGCTAGAGAGTCTAACATTCAGTACTTC. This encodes CSARESNIQYF.

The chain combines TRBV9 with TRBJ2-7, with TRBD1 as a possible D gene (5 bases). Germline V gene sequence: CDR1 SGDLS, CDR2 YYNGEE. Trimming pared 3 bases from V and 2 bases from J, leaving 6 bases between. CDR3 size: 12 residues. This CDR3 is CASSGQTYEQYF. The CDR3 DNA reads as TGTGCCAGCAGCGGACAGACCTACGAGCAGTACTTC.

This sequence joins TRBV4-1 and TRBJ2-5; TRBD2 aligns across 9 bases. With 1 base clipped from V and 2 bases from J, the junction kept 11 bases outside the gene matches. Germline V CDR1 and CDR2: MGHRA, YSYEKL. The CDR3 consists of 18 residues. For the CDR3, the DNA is TGCGCCAGCAGCCAAGCGACAAGATTAGCGGGAGAACAAGAGACCCAGTACTTC. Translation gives CASSQATRLAGEQETQYF.

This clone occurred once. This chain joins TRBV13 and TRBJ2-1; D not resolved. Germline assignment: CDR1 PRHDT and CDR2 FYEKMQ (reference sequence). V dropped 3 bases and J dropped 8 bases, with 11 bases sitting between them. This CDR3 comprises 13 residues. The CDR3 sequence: CASSFGSADEQFF. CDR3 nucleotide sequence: TGTGCCAGCAGCTTCGGGTCGGCGGATGAGCAGTTCTTC.

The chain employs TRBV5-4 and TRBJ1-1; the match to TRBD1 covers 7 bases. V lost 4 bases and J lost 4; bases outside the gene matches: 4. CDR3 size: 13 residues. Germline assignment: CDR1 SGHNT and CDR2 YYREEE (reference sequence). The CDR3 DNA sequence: TGTGCCAGCAGCCTGACAGGGCTCACTGAAGCTTTCTTT. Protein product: CASSLTGLTEAFF.

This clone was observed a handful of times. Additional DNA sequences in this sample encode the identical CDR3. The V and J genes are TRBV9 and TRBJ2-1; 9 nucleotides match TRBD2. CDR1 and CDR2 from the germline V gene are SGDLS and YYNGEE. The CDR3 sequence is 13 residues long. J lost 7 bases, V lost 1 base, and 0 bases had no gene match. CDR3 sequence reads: CASSVLAGNEQFF. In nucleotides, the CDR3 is TGTGCCAGCAGCGTACTAGCGGGGAATGAGCAGTTCTTC.

The CDR3 DNA follows: TGCAGCGTTGTACGTAGCGGGGGCCGACCGGGTGAGCAGTTCTTC. This encodes CSVVRSGGRPGEQFF. The chain is built from TRBV29-1 and TRBJ2-1, with 9 bases fitting TRBD2. V trimming: 4 bases; J trimming: 9 bases; junction bases outside the gene matches: 13. The CDR3 has 15 residues. Germline loops: CDR1 SQVTM, CDR2 ANQGSEA.

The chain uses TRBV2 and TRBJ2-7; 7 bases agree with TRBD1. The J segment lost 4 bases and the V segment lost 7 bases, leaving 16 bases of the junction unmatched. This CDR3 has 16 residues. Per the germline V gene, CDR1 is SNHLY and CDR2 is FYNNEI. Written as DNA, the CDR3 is TGTGCCAGCATAGAGTTTCCGGGGACAGCAATTTACGAGCAGTACTTC. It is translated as CASIEFPGTAIYEQYF.

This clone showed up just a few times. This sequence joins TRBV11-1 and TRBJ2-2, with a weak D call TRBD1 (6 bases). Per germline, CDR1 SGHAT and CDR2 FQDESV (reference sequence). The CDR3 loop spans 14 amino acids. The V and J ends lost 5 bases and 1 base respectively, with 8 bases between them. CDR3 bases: TGTGCCAGCAGCCCACAGGGGAACACCGGGGAGCTGTTTTTT. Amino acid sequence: CASSPQGNTGELFF.

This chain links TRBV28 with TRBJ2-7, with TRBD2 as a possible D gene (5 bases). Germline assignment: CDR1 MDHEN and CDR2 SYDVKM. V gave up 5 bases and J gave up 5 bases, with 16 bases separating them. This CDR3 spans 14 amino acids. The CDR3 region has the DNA TGTGCCAGCAGTCCACTGCTGTTGGGAGACGAGCAGTACTTC. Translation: CASSPLLLGDEQYF.

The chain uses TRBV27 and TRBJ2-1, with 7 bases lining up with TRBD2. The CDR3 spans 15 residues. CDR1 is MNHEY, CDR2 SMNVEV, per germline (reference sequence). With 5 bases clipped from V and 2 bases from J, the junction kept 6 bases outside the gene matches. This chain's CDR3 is CASSPYGGAYNEQFF. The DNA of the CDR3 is TGTGCCAGCAGTCCGTATGGGGGGGCCTACAATGAGCAGTTCTTC.

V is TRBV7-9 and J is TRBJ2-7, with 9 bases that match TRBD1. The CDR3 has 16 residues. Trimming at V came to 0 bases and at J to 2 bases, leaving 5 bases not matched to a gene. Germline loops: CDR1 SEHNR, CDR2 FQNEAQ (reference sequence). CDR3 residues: CASSLAKGQGPYEQYF. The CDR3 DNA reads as TGTGCCAGCAGCTTAGCGAAGGGACAGGGCCCCTACGAGCAGTACTTC.

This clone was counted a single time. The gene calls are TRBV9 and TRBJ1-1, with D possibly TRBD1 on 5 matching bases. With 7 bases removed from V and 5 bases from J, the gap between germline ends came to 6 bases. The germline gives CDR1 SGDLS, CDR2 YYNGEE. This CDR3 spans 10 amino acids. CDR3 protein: CASGGTEAFF. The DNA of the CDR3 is TGTGCCAGCGGGGGGACTGAAGCTTTCTTT. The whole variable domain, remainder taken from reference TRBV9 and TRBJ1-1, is DSGVTQTPKHLITATGQRVTLRCSPRSGDLSVYWYQQSLDQGLQFLIQYYNGEERAKGNILERFSAQQFPDLHSELNLSSLELGDSALYFCASGGTEAFFGQGTRLTVV.

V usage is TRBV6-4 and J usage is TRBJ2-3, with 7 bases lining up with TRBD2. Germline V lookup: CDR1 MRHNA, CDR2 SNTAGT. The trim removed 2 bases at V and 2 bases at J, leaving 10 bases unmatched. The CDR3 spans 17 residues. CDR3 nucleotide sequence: TGTGCCAGCAGTGACACCGTTGTTAGCGGGTCCACAGATACGCAGTATTTT. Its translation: CASSDTVVSGSTDTQYF.

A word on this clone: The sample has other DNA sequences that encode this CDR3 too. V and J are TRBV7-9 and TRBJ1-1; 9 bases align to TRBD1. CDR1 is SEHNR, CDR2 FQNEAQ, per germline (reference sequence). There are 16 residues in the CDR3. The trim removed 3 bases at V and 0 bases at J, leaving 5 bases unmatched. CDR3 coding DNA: TGTGCCAGCAGCTTCAGCGGGACAGGGCTGAACACTGAAGCTTTCTTT. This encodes CASSFSGTGLNTEAFF.

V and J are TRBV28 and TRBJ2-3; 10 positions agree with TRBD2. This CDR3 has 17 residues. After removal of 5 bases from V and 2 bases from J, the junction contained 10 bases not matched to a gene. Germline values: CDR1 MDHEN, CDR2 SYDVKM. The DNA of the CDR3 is TGTGCCAGCAGTGCCTCATCTAGCGGGGGACTCACAGATACGCAGTATTTT. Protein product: CASSASSSGGLTDTQYF.

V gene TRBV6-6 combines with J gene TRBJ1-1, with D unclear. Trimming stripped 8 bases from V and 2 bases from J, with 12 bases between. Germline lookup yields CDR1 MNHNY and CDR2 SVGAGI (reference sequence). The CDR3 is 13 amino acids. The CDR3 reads CASRPLANTEAFF. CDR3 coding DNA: TGTGCCAGCCGACCCCTCGCCAACACTGAAGCTTTCTTT.

For the CDR3, the DNA is TGTGCCAGCAGTTTAATAACAGGGTTAGATACGCAGTATTTT. It translates to CASSLITGLDTQYF. The chain combines TRBV27 with TRBJ2-3, with D perhaps matching TRBD1 (6 bases). V lost 2 bases and J 5 bases, leaving 11 bases between the germline ends. Germline V gene data show CDR1 as MNHEY and CDR2 as SMNVEV (reference sequence). This CDR3 is built from 14 residues.

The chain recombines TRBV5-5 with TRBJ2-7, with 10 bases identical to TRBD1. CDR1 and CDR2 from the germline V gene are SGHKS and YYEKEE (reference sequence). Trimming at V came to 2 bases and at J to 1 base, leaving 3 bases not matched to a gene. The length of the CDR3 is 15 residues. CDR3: CASSFAGQGSYEQYF. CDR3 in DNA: TGTGCCAGCAGCTTCGCGGGACAGGGGTCCTACGAGCAGTACTTC.

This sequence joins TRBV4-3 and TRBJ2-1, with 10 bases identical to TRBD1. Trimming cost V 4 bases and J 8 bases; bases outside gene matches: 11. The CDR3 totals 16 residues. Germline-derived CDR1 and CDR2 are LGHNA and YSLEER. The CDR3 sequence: CASSLVRDRGGDEQFF. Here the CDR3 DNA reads TGCGCCAGCAGCCTCGTCCGGGACAGGGGAGGCGATGAGCAGTTCTTC.

The CDR3 sequence is CASSLGQEVRTNPEAFF. CDR3 in DNA: TGTGCCAGCAGCTTAGGACAAGAAGTACGGACAAACCCTGAAGCTTTCTTT. The rearrangement links TRBV7-9 to TRBJ1-1; D might be TRBD1 (5 bases). The CDR3 is 17 residues long. V lost 1 base to trimming and J lost 6 bases, with 21 bases between them. Germline CDR1 is SEHNR and CDR2 is FQNEAQ (reference sequence). Full variable domain (remainder filled in from reference TRBV7-9 and TRBJ1-1): DTGVSQNPRHKITKRGQNVTFRCDPISEHNRLYWYRQTLGQGPEFLTYFQNEAQLEKSRLLSDRFSAERPKGSFSTLEIQRTEQGDSAMYLCASSLGQEVRTNPEAFFGQGTRLTVV.

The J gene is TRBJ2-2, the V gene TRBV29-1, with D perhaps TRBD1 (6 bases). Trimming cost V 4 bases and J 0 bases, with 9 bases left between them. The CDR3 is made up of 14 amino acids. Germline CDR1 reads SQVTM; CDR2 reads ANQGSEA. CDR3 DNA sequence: TGCAGCGTTGTTCCAGGGGCGAACACCGGGGAGCTGTTTTTT. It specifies CSVVPGANTGELFF.

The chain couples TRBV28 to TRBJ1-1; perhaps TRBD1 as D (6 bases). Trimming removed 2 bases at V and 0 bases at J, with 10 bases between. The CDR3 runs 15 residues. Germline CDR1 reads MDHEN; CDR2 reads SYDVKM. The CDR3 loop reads CASSLPRGLNTEAFF. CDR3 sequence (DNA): TGTGCCAGCAGTTTACCCAGGGGCCTGAACACTGAAGCTTTCTTT.

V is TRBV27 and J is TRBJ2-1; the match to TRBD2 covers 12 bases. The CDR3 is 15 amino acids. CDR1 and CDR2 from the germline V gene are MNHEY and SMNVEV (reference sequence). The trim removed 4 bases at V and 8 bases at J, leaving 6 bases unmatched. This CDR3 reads CASSSLAGGPHEQFF. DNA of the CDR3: TGTGCCAGCAGTTCTCTAGCGGGAGGGCCCCATGAGCAGTTCTTC.